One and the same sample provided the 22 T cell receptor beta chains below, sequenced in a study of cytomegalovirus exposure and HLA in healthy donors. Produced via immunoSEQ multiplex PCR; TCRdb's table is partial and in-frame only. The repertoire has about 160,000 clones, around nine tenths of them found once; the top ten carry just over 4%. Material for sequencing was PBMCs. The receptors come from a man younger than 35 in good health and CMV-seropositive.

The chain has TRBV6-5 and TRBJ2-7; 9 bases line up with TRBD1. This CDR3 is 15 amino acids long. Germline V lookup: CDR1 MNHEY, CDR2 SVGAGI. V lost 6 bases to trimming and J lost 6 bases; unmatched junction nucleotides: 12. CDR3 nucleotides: TGTGCCAGCAGACTCGGACAGGGGATGAACTCCGAGCAGTACTTC. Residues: CASRLGQGMNSEQYF.

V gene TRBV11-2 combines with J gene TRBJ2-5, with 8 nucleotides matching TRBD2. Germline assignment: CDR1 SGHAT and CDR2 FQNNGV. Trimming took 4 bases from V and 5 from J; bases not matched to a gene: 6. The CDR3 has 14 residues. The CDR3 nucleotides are TGTGCCAGCAGCTCCACCAGCGGGAGTGAGACCCAGTACTTC. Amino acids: CASSSTSGSETQYF.

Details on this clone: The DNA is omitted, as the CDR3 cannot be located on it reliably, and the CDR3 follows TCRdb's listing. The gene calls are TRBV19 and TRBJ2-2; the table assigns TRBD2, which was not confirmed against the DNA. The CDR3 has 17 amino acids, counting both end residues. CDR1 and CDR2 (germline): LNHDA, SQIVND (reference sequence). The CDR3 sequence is CASTTPGTSRRAGELFF.

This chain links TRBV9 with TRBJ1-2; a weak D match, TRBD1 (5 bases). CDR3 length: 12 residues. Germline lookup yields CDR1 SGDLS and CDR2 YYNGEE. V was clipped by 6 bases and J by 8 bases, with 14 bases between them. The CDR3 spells CASKGERGGYTF. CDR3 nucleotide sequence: TGTGCCAGCAAAGGCGAGCGGGGCGGCTACACCTTC.

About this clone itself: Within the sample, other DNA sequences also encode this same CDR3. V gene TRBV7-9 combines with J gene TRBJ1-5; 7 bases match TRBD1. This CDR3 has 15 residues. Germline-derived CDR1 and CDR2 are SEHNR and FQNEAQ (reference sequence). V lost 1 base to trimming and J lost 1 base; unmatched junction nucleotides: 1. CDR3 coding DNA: TGTGCCAGCAGCTTAGGGGACAGCAGCAATCAGCCCCAGCATTTT. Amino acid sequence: CASSLGDSSNQPQHF.

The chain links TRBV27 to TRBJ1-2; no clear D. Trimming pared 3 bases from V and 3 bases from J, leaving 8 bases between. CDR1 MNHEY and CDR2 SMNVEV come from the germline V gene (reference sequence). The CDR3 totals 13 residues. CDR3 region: CASSLSGDYGYTF. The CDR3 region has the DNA TGTGCCAGCAGTTTGTCCGGGGACTATGGCTACACCTTC.

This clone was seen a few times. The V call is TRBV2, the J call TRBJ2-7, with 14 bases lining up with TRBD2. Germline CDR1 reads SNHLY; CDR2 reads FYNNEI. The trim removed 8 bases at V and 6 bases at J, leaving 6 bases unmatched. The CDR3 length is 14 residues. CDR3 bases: TGTGCCAGCGTCCCGACTAGCGGGAGGGGCGAGCAGTACTTC. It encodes CASVPTSGRGEQYF.

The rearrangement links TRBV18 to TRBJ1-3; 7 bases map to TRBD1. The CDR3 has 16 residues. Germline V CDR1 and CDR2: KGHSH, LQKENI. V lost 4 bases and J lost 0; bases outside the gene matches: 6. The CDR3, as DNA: TGTGCCAGCTCACGCGGGACAGTCAGCTCTGGAAACACCATATATTTT. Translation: CASSRGTVSSGNTIYF.

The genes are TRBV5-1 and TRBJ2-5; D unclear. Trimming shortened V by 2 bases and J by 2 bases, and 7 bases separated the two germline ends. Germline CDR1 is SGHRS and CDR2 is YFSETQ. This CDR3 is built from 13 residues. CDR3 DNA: TGCGCCAGCAGCTTCCTAGGACAAGAGACCCAGTACTTC. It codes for CASSFLGQETQYF.

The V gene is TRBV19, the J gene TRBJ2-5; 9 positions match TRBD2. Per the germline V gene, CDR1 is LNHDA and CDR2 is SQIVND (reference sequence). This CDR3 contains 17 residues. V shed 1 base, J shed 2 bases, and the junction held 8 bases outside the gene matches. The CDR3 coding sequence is TGTGCCAGTAGTATAGGACAAGCGGGAGGTTTGCAAGAGACCCAGTACTTC. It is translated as CASSIGQAGGLQETQYF.

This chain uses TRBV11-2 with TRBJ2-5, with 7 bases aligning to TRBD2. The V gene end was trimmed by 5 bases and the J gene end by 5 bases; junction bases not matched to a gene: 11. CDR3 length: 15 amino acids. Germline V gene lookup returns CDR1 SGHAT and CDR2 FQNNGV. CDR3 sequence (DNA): TGTGCCAGCAGCCGGGCGGGAGACTTTGGGGAGACCCAGTACTTC. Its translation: CASSRAGDFGETQYF.

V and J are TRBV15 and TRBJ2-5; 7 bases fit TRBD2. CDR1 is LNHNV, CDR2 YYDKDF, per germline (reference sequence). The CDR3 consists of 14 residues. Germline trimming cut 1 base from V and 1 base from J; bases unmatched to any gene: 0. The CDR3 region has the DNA TGTGCCACCAGCAGAGCTAGCGGCCAAGAGACCCAGTACTTC. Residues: CATSRASGQETQYF. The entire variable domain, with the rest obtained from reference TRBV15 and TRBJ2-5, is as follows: DAMVIQNPRYQVTQFGKPVTLSCSQTLNHNVMYWYQQKSSQAPKLLFHYYDKDFNNEADTPDNFQSRRPNTSFCFLDIRSPGLGDTAMYLCATSRASGQETQYFGPGTRLLVL.

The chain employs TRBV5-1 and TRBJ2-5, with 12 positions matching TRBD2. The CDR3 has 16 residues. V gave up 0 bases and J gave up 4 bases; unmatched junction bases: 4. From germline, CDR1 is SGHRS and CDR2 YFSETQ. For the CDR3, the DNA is TGCGCCAGCAGCTTGGGACTAGCGGGAGATCGAGAGACCCAGTACTTC. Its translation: CASSLGLAGDRETQYF.

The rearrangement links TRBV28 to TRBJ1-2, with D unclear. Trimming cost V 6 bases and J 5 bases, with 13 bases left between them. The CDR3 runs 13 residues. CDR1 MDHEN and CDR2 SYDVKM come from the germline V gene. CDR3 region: CASRLEGWYGYTF. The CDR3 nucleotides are TGTGCCAGCAGGCTGGAGGGATGGTATGGCTACACCTTC.

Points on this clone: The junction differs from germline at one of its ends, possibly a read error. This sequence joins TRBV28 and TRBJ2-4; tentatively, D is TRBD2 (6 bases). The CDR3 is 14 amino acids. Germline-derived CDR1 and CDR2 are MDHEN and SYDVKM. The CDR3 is CASSSPGAENIQYF. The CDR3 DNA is TGTGCCAGCAGTTCCCCGGGAGCCGAAAACATTCAGTACTTC.

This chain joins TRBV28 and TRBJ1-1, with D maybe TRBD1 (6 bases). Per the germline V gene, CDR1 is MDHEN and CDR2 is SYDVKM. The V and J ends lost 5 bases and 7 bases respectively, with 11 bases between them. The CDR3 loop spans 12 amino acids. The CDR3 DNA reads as TGTGCCAGCAGTAAATACAGGGATGAAGCTTTCTTT. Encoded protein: CASSKYRDEAFF.

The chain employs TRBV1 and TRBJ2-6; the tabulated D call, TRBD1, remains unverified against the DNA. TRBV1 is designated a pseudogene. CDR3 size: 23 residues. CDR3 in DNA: TGCACCAGCAGCCACGCCCGCCAGGGGGTGGCAACATGCCTTCTCTCTGGGGCCAACGTCCTGACTTTC. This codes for CTSSHARQGVATCLLSGANVLTF.

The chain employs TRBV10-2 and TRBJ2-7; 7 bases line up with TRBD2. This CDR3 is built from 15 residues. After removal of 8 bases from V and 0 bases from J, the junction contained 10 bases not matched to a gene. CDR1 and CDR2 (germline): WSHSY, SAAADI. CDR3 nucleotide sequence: TGCGCCAGCCTTCTGCGGGAGCAAATCTCCTACGAGCAGTACTTC. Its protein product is CASLLREQISYEQYF.

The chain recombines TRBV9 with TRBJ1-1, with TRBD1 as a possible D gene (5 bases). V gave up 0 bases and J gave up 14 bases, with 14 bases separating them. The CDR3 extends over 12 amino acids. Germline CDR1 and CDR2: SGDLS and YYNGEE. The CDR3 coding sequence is TGTGCCAGCAGCGTAGTGGGCAGGGAACGGTTCTTT. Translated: CASSVVGRERFF.

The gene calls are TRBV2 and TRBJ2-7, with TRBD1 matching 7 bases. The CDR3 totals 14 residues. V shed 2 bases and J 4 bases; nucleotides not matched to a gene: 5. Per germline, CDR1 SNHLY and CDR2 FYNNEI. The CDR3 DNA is TGTGCCAGCAGTGAACGGGGACAGACATACGAGCAGTACTTC. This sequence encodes CASSERGQTYEQYF.

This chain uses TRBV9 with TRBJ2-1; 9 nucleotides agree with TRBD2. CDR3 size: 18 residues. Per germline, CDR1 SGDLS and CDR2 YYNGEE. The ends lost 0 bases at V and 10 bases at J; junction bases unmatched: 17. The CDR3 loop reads CASSVGPSRREGPSEQFF. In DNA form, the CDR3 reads TGTGCCAGCAGCGTAGGCCCGTCCCGGCGGGAGGGCCCTAGCGAGCAGTTCTTC.

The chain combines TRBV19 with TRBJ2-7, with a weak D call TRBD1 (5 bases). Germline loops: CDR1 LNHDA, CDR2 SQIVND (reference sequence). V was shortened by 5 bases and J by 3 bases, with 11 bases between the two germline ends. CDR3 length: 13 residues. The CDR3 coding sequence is TGTGCCAGTAGTCCACGGACAAACTACGAGCAGTACTTC. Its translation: CASSPRTNYEQYF.